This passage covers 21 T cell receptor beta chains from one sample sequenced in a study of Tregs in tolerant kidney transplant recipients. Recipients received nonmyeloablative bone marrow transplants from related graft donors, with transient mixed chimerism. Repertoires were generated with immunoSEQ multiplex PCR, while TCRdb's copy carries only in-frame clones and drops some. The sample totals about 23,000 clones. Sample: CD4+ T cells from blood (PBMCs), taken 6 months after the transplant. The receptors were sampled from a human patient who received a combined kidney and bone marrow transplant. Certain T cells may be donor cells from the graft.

Here the CDR3 reads CASSLDGGGSTGELFF. The CDR3 bases that were read are TGCGCCAGCAGCTTGGACGGCGGGGGGAGCACCGGGGAG. The chain carries TRBV5-1 and TRBJ2-2; 8 bases map to TRBD2. The read gets to within 3 residues of the CDR3 end, and the germline J gene fills in the rest. Germline CDR1 and CDR2: SGHRS and YFSETQ. The CDR3 consists of 16 residues. J was trimmed by 4 bases and V by 0 bases; bases with no gene match: 5.

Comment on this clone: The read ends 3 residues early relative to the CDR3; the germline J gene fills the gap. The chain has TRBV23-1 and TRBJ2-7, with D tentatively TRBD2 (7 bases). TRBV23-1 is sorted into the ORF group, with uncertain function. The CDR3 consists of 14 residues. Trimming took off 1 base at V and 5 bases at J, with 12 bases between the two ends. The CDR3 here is CASSQLGGVHEQYF. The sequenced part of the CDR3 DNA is TGCGCCAGCAGTCAATTAGGGGGGGTCCACGAG.

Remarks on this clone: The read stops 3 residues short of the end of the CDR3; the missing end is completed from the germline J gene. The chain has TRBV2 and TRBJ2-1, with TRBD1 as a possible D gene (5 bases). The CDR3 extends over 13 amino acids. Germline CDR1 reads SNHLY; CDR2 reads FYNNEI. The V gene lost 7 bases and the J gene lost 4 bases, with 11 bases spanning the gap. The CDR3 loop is CASNPRVYNEQFF. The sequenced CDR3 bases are TGTGCCAGCAACCCCAGGGTGTACAATGAG.

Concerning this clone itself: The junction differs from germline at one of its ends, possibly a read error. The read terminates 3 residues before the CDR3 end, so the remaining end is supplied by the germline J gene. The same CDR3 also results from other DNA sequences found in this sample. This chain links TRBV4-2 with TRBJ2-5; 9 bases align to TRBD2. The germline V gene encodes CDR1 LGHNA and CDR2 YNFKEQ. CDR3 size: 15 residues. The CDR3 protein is CASSQVSGSQETQYF. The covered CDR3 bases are TGCGCCAGCAGCCAAGTTAGCGGGAGTCAAGAGACC.

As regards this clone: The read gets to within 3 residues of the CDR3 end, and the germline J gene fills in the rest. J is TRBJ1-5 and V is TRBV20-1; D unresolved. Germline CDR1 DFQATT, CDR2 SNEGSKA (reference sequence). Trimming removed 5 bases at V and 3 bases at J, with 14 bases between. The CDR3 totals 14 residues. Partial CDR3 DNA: TGCAGTGCTGGCGTAGGGCTCTTCAATCAGCCC. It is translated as CSAGVGLFNQP. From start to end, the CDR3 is CSAGVGLFNQPQHF.

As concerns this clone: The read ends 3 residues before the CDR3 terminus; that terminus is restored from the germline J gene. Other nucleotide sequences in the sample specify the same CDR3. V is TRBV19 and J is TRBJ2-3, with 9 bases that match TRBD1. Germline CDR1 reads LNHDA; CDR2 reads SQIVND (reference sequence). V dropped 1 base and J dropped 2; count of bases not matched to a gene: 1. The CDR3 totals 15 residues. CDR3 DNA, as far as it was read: TGTGCCAGTAGTATAGGGACAGGGGACACAGATACG. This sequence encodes CASSIGTGDTDT. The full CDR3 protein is CASSIGTGDTDTQYF.

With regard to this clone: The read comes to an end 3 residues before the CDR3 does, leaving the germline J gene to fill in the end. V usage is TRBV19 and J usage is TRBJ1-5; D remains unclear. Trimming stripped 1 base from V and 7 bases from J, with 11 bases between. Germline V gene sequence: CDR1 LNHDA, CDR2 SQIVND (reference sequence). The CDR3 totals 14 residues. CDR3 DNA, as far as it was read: TGTGCCAGTAGTATAGCAGGCAGCGGCCAGCCC. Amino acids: CASSIAGSGQP. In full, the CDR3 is CASSIAGSGQPQHF.

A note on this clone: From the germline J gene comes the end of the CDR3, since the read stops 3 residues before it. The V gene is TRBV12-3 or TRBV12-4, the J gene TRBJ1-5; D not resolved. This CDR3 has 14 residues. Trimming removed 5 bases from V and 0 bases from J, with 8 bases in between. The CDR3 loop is CASSRGHSNQPQHF. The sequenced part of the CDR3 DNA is TGTGCCAGCAGTAGAGGCCATAGCAATCAGCCC.

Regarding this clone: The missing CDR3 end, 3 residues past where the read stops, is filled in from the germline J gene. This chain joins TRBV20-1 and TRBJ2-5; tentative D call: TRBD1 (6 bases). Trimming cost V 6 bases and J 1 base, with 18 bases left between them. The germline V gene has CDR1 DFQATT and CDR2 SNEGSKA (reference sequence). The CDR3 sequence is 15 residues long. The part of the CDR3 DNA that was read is TGCAGTGCCCCAAGGCCGGACAGCCTCCAAGAGACC. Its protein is CSAPRPDSLQET. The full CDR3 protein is CSAPRPDSLQETQYF.

The CDR3: CASSLAGGRETQYF. Incomplete CDR3 DNA: TGTGCCAGCAGCTTAGCGGGGGGCAGAGAGACC. The V and J genes are TRBV11-2 and TRBJ2-5; TRBD2 might be the D (7 bases). The CDR3 extends 3 residues past the end of the read, so its final part is completed from the germline J gene. Germline assignment: CDR1 SGHAT and CDR2 FQNNGV. The CDR3 runs to 14 residues. Trimming removed 1 base from V and 4 bases from J, with 10 bases in between.

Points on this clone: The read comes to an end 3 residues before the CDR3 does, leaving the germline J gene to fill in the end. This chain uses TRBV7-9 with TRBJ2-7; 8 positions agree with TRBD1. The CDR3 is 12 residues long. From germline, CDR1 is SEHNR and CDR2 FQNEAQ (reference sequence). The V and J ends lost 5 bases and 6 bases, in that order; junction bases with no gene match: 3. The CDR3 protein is CASSRQGIEQYF. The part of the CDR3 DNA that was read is TGTGCCAGCAGCCGACAGGGGATCGAG.

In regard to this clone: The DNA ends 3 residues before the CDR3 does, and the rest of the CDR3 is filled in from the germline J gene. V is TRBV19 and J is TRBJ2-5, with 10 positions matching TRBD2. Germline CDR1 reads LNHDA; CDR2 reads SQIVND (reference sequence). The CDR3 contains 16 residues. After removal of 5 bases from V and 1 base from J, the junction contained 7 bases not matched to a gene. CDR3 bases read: TGTGCCAGTAGTTGGGGCAGGACTAGCGGCCAAGAGACC. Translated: CASSWGRTSGQET. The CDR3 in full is CASSWGRTSGQETQYF.

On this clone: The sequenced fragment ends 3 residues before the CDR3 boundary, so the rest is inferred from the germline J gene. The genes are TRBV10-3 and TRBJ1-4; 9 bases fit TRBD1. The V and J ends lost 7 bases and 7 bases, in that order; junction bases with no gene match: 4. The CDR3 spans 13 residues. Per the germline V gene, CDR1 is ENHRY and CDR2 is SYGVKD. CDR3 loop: CAIKGTGPEKLFF. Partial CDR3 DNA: TGTGCCATCAAAGGGACAGGGCCTGAAAAA.

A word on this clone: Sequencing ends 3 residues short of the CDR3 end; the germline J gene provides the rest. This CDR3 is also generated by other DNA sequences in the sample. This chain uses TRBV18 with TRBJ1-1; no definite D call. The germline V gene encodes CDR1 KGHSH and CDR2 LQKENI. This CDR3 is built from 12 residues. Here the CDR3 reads CASSRASWEAFF. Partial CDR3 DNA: TGTGCCAGCTCACGGGCCTCATGGGAA. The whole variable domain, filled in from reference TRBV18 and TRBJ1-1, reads NAGVMQNPRHLVRRRGQEARLRCSPMKGHSHVYWYRQLPEEGLKFMVYLQKENIIDESGMPKERFSAEFPKEGPSILRIQQVVRGDSAAYFCASSRASWEAFFGQGTRLTVV.

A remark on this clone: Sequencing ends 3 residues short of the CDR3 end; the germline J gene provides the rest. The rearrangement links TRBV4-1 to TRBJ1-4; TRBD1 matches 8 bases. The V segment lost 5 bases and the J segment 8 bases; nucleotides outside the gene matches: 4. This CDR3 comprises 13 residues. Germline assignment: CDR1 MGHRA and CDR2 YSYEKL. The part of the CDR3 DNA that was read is TGCGCCAGCAGCTTGCGGGACAGGGAAAAA. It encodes CASSLRDREK. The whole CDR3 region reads CASSLRDREKLFF.

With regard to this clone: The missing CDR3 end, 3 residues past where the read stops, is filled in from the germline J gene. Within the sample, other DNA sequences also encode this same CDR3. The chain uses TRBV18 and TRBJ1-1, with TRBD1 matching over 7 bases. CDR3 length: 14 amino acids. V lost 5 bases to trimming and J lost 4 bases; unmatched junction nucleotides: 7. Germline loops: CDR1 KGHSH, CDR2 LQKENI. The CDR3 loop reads CASSGGQRGTEAFF. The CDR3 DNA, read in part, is TGTGCCAGCTCAGGGGGACAGAGGGGCACTGAA.

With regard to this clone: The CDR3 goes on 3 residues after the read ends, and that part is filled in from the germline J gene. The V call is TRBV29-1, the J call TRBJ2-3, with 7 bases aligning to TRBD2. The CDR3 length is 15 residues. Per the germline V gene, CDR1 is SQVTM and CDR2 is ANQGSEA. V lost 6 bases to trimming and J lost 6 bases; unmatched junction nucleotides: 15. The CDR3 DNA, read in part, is TGCAGCGTCGGCGGTGGACTAGAGGCGGCCGATACG. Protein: CSVGGGLEAADT. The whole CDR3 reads CSVGGGLEAADTQYF.

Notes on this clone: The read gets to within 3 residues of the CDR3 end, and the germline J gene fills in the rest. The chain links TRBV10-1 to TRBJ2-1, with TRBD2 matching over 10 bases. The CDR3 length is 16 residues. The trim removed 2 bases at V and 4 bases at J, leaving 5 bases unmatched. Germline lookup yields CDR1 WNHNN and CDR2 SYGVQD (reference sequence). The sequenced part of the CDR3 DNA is TGCGCCAGCAGTGAGAGTCGGACTAGCGGTTACAATGAG. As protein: CASSESRTSGYNE. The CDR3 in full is CASSESRTSGYNEQFF.

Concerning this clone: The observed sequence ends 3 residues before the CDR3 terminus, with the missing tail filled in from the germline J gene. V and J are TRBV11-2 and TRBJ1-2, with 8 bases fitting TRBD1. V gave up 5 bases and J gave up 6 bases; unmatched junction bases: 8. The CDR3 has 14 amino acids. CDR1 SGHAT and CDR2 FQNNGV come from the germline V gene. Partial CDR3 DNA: TGTGCCAGCAGCCGAACAGGGGGGTGGGATGGC. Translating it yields CASSRTGGWDG. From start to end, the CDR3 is CASSRTGGWDGYTF.

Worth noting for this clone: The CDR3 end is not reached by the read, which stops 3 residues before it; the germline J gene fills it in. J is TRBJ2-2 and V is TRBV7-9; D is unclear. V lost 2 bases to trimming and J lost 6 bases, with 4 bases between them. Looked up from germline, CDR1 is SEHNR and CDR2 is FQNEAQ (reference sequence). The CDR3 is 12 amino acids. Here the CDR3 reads CASSLSSGELFF. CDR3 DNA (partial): TGTGCCAGCAGCTTATCTTCCGGGGAG.

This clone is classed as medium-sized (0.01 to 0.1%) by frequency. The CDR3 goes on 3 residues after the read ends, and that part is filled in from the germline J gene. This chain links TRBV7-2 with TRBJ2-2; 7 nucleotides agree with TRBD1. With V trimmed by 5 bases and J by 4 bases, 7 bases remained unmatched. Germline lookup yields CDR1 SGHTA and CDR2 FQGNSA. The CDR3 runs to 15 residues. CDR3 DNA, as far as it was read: TGTGCCAGCAGCCAACGACAGGGCATCACCGGGGAG. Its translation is CASSQRQGITGE. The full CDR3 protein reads CASSQRQGITGELFF.